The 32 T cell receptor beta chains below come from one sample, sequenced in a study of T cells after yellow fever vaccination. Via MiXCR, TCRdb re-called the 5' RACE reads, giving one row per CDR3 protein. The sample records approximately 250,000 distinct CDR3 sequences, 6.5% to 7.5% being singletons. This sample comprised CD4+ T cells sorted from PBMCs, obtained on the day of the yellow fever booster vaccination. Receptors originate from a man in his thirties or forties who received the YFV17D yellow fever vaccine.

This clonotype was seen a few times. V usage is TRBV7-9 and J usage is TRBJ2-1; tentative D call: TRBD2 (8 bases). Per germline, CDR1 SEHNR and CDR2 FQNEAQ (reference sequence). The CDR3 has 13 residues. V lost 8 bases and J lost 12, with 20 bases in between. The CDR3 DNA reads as TGTGCCAGCGTTCCAGGGGGTAGCGGGGCGCAGTTCTTC. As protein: CASVPGGSGAQFF.

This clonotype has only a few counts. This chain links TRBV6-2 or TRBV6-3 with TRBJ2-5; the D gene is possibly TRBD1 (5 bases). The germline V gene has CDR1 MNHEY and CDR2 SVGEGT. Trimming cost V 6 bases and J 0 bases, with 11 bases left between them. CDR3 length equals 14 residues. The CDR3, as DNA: TGTGCCAGCAGGCCCCCGACAGACCAAGAGACCCAGTACTTC. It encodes CASRPPTDQETQYF.

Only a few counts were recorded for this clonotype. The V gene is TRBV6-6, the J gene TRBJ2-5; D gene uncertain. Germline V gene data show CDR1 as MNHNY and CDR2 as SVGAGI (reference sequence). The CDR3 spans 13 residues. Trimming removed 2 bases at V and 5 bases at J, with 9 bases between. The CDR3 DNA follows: TGTGCCAGCAGTTACCCCCCGGGCGAGACCCAGTACTTC. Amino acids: CASSYPPGETQYF.

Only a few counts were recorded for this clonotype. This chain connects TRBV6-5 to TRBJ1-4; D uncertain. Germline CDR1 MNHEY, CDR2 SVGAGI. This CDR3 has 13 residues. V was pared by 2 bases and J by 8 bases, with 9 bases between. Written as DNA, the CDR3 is TGTGCCAGCAGTTACCGGGAGAAGGAAAAACTGTTTTTT. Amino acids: CASSYREKEKLFF.

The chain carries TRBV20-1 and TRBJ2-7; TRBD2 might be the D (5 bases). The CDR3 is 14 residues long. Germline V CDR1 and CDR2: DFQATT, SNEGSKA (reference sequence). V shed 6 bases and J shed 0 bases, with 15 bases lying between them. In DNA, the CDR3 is TGCAGTGCCCCACGCGGGCGCACCTCCTACGAGCAGTACTTC. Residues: CSAPRGRTSYEQYF.

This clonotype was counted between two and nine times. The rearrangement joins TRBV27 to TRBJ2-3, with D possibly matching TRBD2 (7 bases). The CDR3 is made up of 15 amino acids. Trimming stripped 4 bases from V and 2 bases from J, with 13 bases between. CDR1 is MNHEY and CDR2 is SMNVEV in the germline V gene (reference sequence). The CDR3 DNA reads TGTGCCAGCAGTTCAGGCGGGGGCCTCACAGATACGCAGTATTTT. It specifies CASSSGGGLTDTQYF.

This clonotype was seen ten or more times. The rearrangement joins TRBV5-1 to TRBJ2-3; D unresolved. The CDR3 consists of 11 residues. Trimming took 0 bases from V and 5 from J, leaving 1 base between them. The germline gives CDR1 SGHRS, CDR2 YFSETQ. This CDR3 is CASSLVDTQYF. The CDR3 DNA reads TGCGCCAGCAGCTTGGTAGATACGCAGTATTTT.

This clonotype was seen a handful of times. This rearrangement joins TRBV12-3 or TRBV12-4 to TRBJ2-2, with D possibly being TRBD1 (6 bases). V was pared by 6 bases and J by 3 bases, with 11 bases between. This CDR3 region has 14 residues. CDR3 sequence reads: CASRGALHTGELFF. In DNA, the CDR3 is TGTGCCAGCAGGGGGGCTTTGCACACCGGGGAGCTGTTTTTT.

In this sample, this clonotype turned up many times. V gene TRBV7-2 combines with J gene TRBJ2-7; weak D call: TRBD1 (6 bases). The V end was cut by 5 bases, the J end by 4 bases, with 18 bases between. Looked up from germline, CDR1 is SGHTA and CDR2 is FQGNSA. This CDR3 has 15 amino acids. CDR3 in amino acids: CASSPLLDSVYEQYF. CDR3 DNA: TGTGCCAGCAGCCCGCTCCTGGACAGTGTATACGAGCAGTACTTC.

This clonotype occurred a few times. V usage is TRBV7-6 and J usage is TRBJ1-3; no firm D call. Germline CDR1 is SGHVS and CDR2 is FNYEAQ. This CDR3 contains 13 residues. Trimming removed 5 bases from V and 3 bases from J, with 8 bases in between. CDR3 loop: CASSPNSGNTIYF. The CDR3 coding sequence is TGTGCCAGCAGCCCCAACAGTGGAAACACCATATATTTT.

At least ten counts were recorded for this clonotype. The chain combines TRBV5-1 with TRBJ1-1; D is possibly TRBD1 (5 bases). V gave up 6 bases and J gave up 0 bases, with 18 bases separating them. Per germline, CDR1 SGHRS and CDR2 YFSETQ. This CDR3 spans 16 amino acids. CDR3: CASTTWSGTLNTEAFF. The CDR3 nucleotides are TGCGCCAGCACCACTTGGTCAGGGACCCTGAACACTGAAGCTTTCTTT.

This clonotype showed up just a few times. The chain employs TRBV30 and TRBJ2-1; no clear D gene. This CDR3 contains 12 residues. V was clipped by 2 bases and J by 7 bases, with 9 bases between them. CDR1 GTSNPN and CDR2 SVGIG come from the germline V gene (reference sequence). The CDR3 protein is CAWSPLSNEQFF. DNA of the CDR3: TGTGCCTGGAGTCCCTTGAGTAATGAGCAGTTCTTC. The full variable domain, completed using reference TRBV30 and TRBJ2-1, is SQTIHQWPATLVQPVGSPLSLECTVEGTSNPNLYWYRQAAGRGLQLLFYSVGIGQISSEVPQNLSASRPQDRQFILSSKKLLLSDSGFYLCAWSPLSNEQFFGPGTRLTVL.

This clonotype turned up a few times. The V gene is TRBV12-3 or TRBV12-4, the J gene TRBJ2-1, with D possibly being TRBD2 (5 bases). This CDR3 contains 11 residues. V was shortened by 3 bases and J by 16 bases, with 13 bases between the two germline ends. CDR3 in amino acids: CASSFLAHLFF. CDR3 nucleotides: TGTGCCAGCAGTTTCCTAGCCCATCTCTTCTTC.

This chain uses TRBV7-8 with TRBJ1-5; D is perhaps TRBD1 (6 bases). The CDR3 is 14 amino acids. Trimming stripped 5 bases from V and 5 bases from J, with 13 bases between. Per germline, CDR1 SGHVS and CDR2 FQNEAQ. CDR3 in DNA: TGTGCCAGCAGCCCAAACGGGGGCCATCAGCCCCAGCATTTT. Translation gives CASSPNGGHQPQHF.

CDR3 sequence: CASSLLAGDEAFF. CDR3 nucleotide sequence: TGTGCCAGCAGTTTATTGGCAGGGGATGAAGCTTTCTTT. The chain has TRBV27 and TRBJ1-1, with D maybe TRBD1 (6 bases). The germline CDR1 and CDR2 sequences are MNHEY and SMNVEV (reference sequence). V gave up 1 base and J gave up 7 bases, with 10 bases separating them. CDR3 length: 13 residues.

Here the CDR3 reads CASSPPGEGPNEQFF. The CDR3, as DNA: TGTGCCAGCAGCCCCCCAGGGGAGGGGCCCAATGAGCAGTTCTTC. V usage is TRBV7-9 and J usage is TRBJ2-1, with a weak D call TRBD2 (7 bases). The CDR3 spans 15 residues. V was trimmed by 5 bases and J by 6 bases, leaving 17 bases between them. CDR1 is SEHNR, CDR2 FQNEAQ, per germline (reference sequence).

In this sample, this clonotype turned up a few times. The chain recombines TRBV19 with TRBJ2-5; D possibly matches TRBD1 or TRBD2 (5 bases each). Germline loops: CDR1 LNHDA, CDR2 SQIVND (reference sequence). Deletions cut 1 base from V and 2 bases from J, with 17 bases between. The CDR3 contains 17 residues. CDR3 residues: CASSIGRRVQGQETQYF. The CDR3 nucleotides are TGTGCCAGTAGTATAGGACGGCGGGTGCAGGGTCAAGAGACCCAGTACTTC.

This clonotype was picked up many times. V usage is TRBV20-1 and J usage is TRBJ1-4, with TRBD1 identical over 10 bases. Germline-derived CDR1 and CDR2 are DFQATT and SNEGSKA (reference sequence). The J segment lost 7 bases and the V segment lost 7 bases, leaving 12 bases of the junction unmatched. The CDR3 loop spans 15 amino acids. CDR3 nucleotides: TGCAGTGGCCAACTAGCAGGACAGGGGGGTGAAAAACTGTTTTTT. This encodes CSGQLAGQGGEKLFF.

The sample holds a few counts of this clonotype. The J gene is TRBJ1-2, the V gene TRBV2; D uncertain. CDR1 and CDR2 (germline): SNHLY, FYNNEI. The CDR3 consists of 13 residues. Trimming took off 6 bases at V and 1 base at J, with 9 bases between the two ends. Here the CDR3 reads CASSPPNNYGYTF. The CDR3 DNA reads TGTGCCAGCAGCCCTCCGAATAACTATGGCTACACCTTC.

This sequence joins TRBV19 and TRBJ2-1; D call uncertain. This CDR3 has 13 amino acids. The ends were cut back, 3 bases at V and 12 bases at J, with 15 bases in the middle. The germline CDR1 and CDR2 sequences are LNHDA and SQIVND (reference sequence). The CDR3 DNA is TGTGCCAGTAGTATCCGCCTACGAAACGGGCAGTTCTTC. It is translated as CASSIRLRNGQFF.

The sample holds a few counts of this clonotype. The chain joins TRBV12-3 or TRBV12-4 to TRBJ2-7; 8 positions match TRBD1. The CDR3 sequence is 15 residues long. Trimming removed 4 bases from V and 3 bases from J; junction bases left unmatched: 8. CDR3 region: CASSSGTGTLYEQYF. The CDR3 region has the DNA TGTGCCAGCAGTTCCGGGACAGGCACTCTCTACGAGCAGTACTTC.

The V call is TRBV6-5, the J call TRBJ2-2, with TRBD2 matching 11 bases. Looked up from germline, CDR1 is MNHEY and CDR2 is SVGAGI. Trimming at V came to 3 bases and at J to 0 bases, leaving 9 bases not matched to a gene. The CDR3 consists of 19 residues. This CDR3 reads CASSYLTSGSHANTGELFF. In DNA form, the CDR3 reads TGTGCCAGCAGTTATTTAACTAGCGGGAGCCACGCGAACACCGGGGAGCTGTTTTTT.

The CDR3 DNA is TGCAGTGCTTCTCCCCTCAGGGGAGGGTATGGGGCCAACGTCCTGACTTTC. It translates to CSASPLRGGYGANVLTF. The chain has TRBV20-1 and TRBJ2-6; possibly TRBD2 for D (7 bases). Trimming took 5 bases from V and 3 from J, leaving 20 bases between them. This CDR3 spans 17 amino acids. Looked up from germline, CDR1 is DFQATT and CDR2 is SNEGSKA (reference sequence).

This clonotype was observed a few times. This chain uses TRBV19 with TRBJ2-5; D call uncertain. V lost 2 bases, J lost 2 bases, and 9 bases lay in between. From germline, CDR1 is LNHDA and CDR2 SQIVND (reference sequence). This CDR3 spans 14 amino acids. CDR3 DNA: TGTGCCAGTAGTATACGGAGCCAACAAGAGACCCAGTACTTC. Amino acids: CASSIRSQQETQYF.

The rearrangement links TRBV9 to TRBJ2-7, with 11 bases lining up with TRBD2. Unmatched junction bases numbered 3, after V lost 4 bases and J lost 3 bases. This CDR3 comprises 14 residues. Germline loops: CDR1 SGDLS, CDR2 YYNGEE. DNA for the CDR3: TGTGCCAGCAGCATCACTAGCGGGGGCTACGAGCAGTACTTC. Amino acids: CASSITSGGYEQYF.

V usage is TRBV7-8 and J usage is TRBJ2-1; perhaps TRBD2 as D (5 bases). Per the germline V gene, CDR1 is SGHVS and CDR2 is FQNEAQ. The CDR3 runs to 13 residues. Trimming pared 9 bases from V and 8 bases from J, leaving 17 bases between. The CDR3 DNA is TGTGCCAGGAGCATTGGACTCCTCTATGAGCAGTTCTTC. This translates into CARSIGLLYEQFF.

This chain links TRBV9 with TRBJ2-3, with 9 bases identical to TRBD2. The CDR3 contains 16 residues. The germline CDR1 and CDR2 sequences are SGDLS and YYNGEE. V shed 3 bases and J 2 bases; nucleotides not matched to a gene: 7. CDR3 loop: CASSAAGTSNTDTQYF. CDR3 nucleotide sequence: TGTGCCAGCAGCGCAGCAGGGACTAGCAACACAGATACGCAGTATTTT.

CDR3 in amino acids: CASSVGQGSGRNNEQFF. The CDR3 DNA reads as TGTGCCAGCAGCGTGGGACAGGGTAGCGGGAGAAACAATGAGCAGTTCTTC. The genes are TRBV9 and TRBJ2-1, with D perhaps TRBD1 or TRBD2 (9 bases each). In germline, CDR1 is SGDLS, CDR2 YYNGEE. The CDR3 is 17 amino acids. The ends were cut back, 2 bases at V and 5 bases at J, with 20 bases in the middle.

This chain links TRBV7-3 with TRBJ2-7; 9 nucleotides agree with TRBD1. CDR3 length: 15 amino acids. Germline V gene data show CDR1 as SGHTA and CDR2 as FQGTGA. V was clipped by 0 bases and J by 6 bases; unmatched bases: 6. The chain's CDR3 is CASSLTGDRVGEQYF. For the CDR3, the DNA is TGTGCCAGCAGCTTAACGGGGGACAGGGTGGGCGAGCAGTACTTC.

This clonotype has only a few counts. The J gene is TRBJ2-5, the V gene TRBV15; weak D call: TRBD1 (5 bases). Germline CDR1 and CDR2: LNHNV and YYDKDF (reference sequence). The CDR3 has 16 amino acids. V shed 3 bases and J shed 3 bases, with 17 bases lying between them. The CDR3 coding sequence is TGTGCCACCAGCAGGAAGGGTAACAGGCCCGAAGAGACCCAGTACTTC. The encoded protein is CATSRKGNRPEETQYF.

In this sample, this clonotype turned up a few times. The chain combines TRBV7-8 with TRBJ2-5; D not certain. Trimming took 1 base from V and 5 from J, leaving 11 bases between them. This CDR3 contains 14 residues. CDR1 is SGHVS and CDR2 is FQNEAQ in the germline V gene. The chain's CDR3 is CASSLGSYGETQYF. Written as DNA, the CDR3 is TGTGCCAGCAGCTTAGGATCCTATGGCGAGACCCAGTACTTC. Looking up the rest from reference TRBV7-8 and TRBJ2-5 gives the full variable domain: GAGVSQSPRYKVAKRGQDVALRCDPISGHVSLFWYQQALGQGPEFLTYFQNEAQLDKSGLPSDRFFAERPEGSVSTLKIQRTQQEDSAVYLCASSLGSYGETQYFGPGTRLLVL.

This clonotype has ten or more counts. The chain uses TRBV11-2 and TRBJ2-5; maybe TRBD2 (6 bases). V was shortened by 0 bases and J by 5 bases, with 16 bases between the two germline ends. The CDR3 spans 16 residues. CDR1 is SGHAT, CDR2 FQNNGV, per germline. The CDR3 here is CASSLDLVLAGETQYF. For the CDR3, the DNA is TGTGCCAGCAGCTTAGATCTAGTACTAGCTGGGGAGACCCAGTACTTC.